The 7 T cell receptor beta chains in this list originate from one sample, sequenced in a study of cytomegalovirus exposure and HLA in healthy donors. Researchers ran the PCR with 60 Vbeta and 13 Jbeta primers. TCRdb's table, derived via immunoSEQ multiplex PCR, lists solely in-frame clones and lacks some. There are around 100,000 clones in the sample; around 70% occur only once, and around 4.3% lies in the top ten. The sequenced sample was PBMCs. The receptors here all came from a woman aged 40 to 49 in good health and CMV-seropositive.

The rearrangement links TRBV5-4 to TRBJ2-1; 7 positions agree with TRBD2. Trimming removed 4 bases from V and 10 bases from J; junction bases left unmatched: 14. CDR1 is SGHNT, CDR2 YYREEE, per germline (reference sequence). This CDR3 contains 15 residues. CDR3 bases: TGTGCCAGCAGCGTGGACTGGGGGGGAGGAGGAGAGCAGTTCTTC. Translating gives CASSVDWGGGGEQFF.

This chain uses TRBV7-3 with TRBJ1-1, with D possibly being TRBD1 (6 bases). The V gene lost 2 bases and the J gene lost 5 bases, with 18 bases spanning the gap. Germline V gene data show CDR1 as SGHTA and CDR2 as FQGTGA. There are 16 residues in the CDR3. In nucleotides, the CDR3 is TGTGCCAGCAGCTTAGGGCCCCCCCTCGGACAGACTGAAGCTTTCTTT. Amino acid sequence: CASSLGPPLGQTEAFF.

The rearrangement joins TRBV10-3 to TRBJ1-6; TRBD1 is a possible D gene (5 bases). CDR3 size: 15 residues. V was pared by 3 bases and J by 7 bases, with 13 bases between. Germline V gives CDR1 ENHRY, CDR2 SYGVKD. The chain's CDR3 is CAISDFAGKNSPLHF. Here the CDR3 DNA reads TGTGCCATCAGTGACTTTGCAGGGAAGAATTCACCCCTCCACTTT.

This chain links TRBV30 with TRBJ1-2; D gene unclear. Per the germline V gene, CDR1 is GTSNPN and CDR2 is SVGIG (reference sequence). The CDR3 runs 16 residues. V was trimmed by 1 base and J by 4 bases, leaving 19 bases between them. The CDR3 coding sequence is TGTGCCTGGAGTGCCCCGTGGGGTGGGAGCTTCTATGGCTACACCTTC. It is translated as CAWSAPWGGSFYGYTF.

Here the CDR3 DNA reads TGCGCCAGCAGCCGATCCCCCCCGGGCACAGGGGAAAGCTCACCCCTCCACTTT. Its translation is CASSRSPPGTGESSPLHF. The chain recombines TRBV4-3 with TRBJ1-6; 7 bases are shared with TRBD1. The germline V gene has CDR1 LGHNA and CDR2 YSLEER. Unmatched junction bases numbered 19, after V lost 4 bases and J lost 10 bases. This CDR3 region has 18 residues.

The chain has TRBV30 and TRBJ1-1; 7 bases agree with TRBD1. Looked up from germline, CDR1 is GTSNPN and CDR2 is SVGIG (reference sequence). The CDR3 sequence is 14 residues long. Trimming took 2 bases from V and 0 from J; bases not matched to a gene: 3. The CDR3 is CAWSLGTVNTEAFF. The CDR3 DNA reads as TGTGCCTGGAGTTTAGGGACAGTGAACACTGAAGCTTTCTTT.

The rearrangement joins TRBV5-1 to TRBJ2-7; TRBD2 is a possible D gene (6 bases). The CDR3 extends over 14 amino acids. V was clipped by 0 bases and J by 1 base, with 8 bases between them. Looked up from germline, CDR1 is SGHRS and CDR2 is YFSETQ. CDR3 nucleotide sequence: TGCGCCAGCAGCTTGGGGCGGGAATCCTACGAGCAGTACTTC. Amino acid sequence: CASSLGRESYEQYF.